Each of the 23 T cell receptor beta chains below was sequenced from the same sample in a study of T cells in Graves' hyperthyroidism and ophthalmopathy. Researchers took RNA transcripts and amplified the TCR beta CDR3 regions from them. The HTBI primer set drove a first-round RT-PCR of the TCR CDR3. Each CDR3 protein is one row after TCRdb ran MiXCR on the multiplex PCR reads. Here the sample spans roughly 560,000 distinct CDR3 sequences, roughly 15% being singletons. Sequencing input: blood. The origin of the receptors is a woman aged 35 to 49 with Graves' ophthalmopathy.

This clonotype was seen a handful of times. V and J are TRBV4-1 and TRBJ2-7; weak D call: TRBD2 (7 bases). This CDR3 spans 16 amino acids. Germline CDR1 is MGHRA and CDR2 is YSYEKL. V dropped 0 bases and J dropped 4 bases, with 16 bases sitting between them. CDR3 nucleotide sequence: TGCGCCAGCAGCCAAGATCTAGGGGGAGGGGCGTACGAGCAGTACTTC. Translated: CASSQDLGGGAYEQYF.

This clonotype was observed many times. J is TRBJ1-1 and V is TRBV19; D uncertain. Germline values: CDR1 LNHDA, CDR2 SQIVND (reference sequence). The CDR3 extends over 14 amino acids. V lost 3 bases and J 5 bases, leaving 13 bases between the germline ends. CDR3 DNA sequence: TGTGCCAGTAGTATGAGTACAGAGGAGACTGAAGCTTTCTTT. Amino acids: CASSMSTEETEAFF.

This clonotype was observed a few times. The chain uses TRBV20-1 and TRBJ2-2, with 12 bases lining up with TRBD2. This CDR3 comprises 15 residues. CDR1 is DFQATT and CDR2 is SNEGSKA in the germline V gene (reference sequence). V lost 5 bases and J lost 7; bases outside the gene matches: 8. The CDR3 region has the DNA TGCAGTGCTCCGAGACTAGCGGGAGAAGGCGGGGAGCTGTTTTTT. Translating gives CSAPRLAGEGGELFF.

This clonotype was counted many times. The chain is built from TRBV7-9 and TRBJ2-7; the D is unclear. CDR1 and CDR2 from the germline V gene are SEHNR and FQNEAQ (reference sequence). The germline V and J ends were trimmed by 5 bases and 3 bases, with 8 bases remaining between them. CDR3 length equals 12 residues. CDR3 region: CASSPLLYEQYF. CDR3 DNA sequence: TGTGCCAGCAGCCCATTACTCTACGAGCAGTACTTC.

This clonotype came up many times. This sequence joins TRBV11-1 and TRBJ1-1, with TRBD1 matching 9 bases. Per the germline V gene, CDR1 is SGHAT and CDR2 is FQDESV (reference sequence). CDR3 size: 15 residues. V gave up 3 bases and J gave up 3 bases; unmatched junction bases: 5. The CDR3 DNA reads TGTGCCAGCAGCTTGCTGGACAGGGGTCACACTGAAGCTTTCTTT. Translated: CASSLLDRGHTEAFF.

The chain has TRBV6-1 and TRBJ1-1; D call uncertain. The germline V and J ends were trimmed by 6 bases and 5 bases, with 16 bases remaining between them. The CDR3 has 14 residues. CDR1 is MNHNS, CDR2 SASEGT, per germline. The CDR3, as DNA: TGTGCCAGCAGGCCGTATAGAACTAGGACTGAAGCTTTCTTT. Translated, it gives CASRPYRTRTEAFF.

This clonotype has at least ten counts. V gene TRBV5-1 combines with J gene TRBJ2-7; D not resolved. CDR1 SGHRS and CDR2 YFSETQ come from the germline V gene. The CDR3 extends over 12 amino acids. Between the trimmed V and J ends, which lost 7 bases and 2 bases, there was a span of 10 bases. This CDR3 reads CASPLVAYEQYF. Here the CDR3 DNA reads TGCGCCAGCCCCTTGGTAGCCTACGAGCAGTACTTC.

This clonotype was found many times. V gene TRBV28 combines with J gene TRBJ2-5; weak D call: TRBD1 (7 bases). V lost 1 base and J lost 2, with 14 bases in between. This CDR3 comprises 16 residues. The germline V gene has CDR1 MDHEN and CDR2 SYDVKM. The CDR3 region is CASSLSPGGTQETQYF. The CDR3 bases are TGTGCCAGCAGTTTATCTCCAGGGGGGACGCAAGAGACCCAGTACTTC.

This clonotype was picked up a small number of times. The chain couples TRBV30 to TRBJ1-2; no clear D. CDR1 is GTSNPN, CDR2 SVGIG, per germline (reference sequence). The ends were cut back, 0 bases at V and 4 bases at J, with 18 bases in the middle. CDR3 length: 16 residues. In DNA form, the CDR3 reads TGTGCCTGGAGTGTAGGGTTGAGCGGGGTACCCTATGGCTACACCTTC. The encoded protein is CAWSVGLSGVPYGYTF.

This clonotype has ten or more counts. The V gene is TRBV12-3 or TRBV12-4, the J gene TRBJ2-1, with TRBD1 matching over 10 bases. J gave up 9 bases and V 6 bases, and 8 bases lay outside the gene matches. The CDR3 is 14 amino acids. This CDR3 reads CASSRDRGRIEQFF. The CDR3 bases are TGTGCCAGCAGCAGGGACAGGGGCAGGATTGAGCAGTTCTTC.

This clonotype has a count of ten or more. The chain recombines TRBV2 with TRBJ1-1; D is undetermined. CDR1 SNHLY and CDR2 FYNNEI come from the germline V gene. Trimming stripped 4 bases from V and 1 base from J, with 7 bases between. CDR3 length: 13 amino acids. The CDR3 DNA reads TGTGCCAGCAGTGGACCGTCGAACACTGAAGCTTTCTTT. Protein sequence: CASSGPSNTEAFF. The whole variable domain, remainder taken from reference TRBV2 and TRBJ1-1, is EPEVTQTPSHQVTQMGQEVILRCVPISNHLYFYWYRQILGQKVEFLVSFYNNEISEKSEIFDDQFSVERPDGSNFTLKIRSTKLEDSAMYFCASSGPSNTEAFFGQGTRLTVV.

This clonotype turned up a few times. This chain uses TRBV10-2 with TRBJ1-2; tentatively, D is TRBD1 (5 bases). Germline V CDR1 and CDR2: WSHSY, SAAADI. The ends were cut back, 4 bases at V and 7 bases at J, with 16 bases in the middle. The length of the CDR3 is 14 residues. The CDR3 coding sequence is TGCGCCAGCAGTGCGTTAGACAGAGTGAGTGGCTACACCTTC. It specifies CASSALDRVSGYTF.

This clonotype was seen ten or more times. The CDR3 DNA follows: TGTGCCAGCAGCTTACAGGCAGGGCTAGCCAAAAACATTCAGTACTTC. Protein product: CASSLQAGLAKNIQYF. The chain uses TRBV7-9 and TRBJ2-4, with a possible D match to TRBD1 (5 bases). Germline V gene sequence: CDR1 SEHNR, CDR2 FQNEAQ (reference sequence). This CDR3 has 16 residues. The ends were cut back, 2 bases at V and 0 bases at J, with 11 bases in the middle.

This clonotype was counted at least ten times. The V gene is TRBV2, the J gene TRBJ1-5, with 9 bases that match TRBD1. Trimming took 3 bases from V and 6 from J; bases not matched to a gene: 3. The CDR3 is 14 amino acids. Germline V lookup: CDR1 SNHLY, CDR2 FYNNEI. This CDR3 is CASSEDRGGQPQHF. DNA of the CDR3: TGTGCCAGCAGTGAGGACAGGGGAGGTCAGCCCCAGCATTTT.

This clonotype was seen repeatedly, ten times or more. This chain connects TRBV6-2 or TRBV6-3 to TRBJ2-7; tentatively, D is TRBD2 (5 bases). Germline CDR1 MNHEY, CDR2 SVGEGT. The CDR3 totals 16 residues. V shed 0 bases and J shed 3 bases, with 15 bases lying between them. CDR3 region: CASSYSLEGARYEQYF. For the CDR3, the DNA is TGTGCCAGCAGTTACTCGTTAGAGGGAGCCCGCTACGAGCAGTACTTC.

This clonotype has just a few counts. This rearrangement joins TRBV12-3 or TRBV12-4 to TRBJ1-6, with TRBD1 identical over 9 bases. The CDR3 extends over 14 amino acids. Trimming cost V 7 bases and J 10 bases; bases outside gene matches: 8. The CDR3, as DNA: TGTGCCAGCACCCTGGGACAGGGAGGGTCACCCCTCCACTTT. It is translated as CASTLGQGGSPLHF.

This clonotype came up a few times. The chain is built from TRBV19 and TRBJ2-7; TRBD2 agrees at 9 bases. Germline V CDR1 and CDR2: LNHDA, SQIVND (reference sequence). With 3 bases clipped from V and 2 bases from J, the junction kept 2 bases outside the gene matches. The CDR3 has 14 residues. CDR3 sequence (DNA): TGTGCCAGTAGTATGACTAGCGGTCCCTACGAGCAGTACTTC. Translated: CASSMTSGPYEQYF.

This clonotype was detected ten times or more. V usage is TRBV7-8 and J usage is TRBJ2-2; 7 bases fit TRBD2. The J segment lost 2 bases and the V segment lost 5 bases, leaving 8 bases of the junction unmatched. The CDR3 has 16 amino acids. Germline V CDR1 and CDR2: SGHVS, FQNEAQ. CDR3 DNA: TGTGCCAGCAGCCCCCCCCTAGCGGCTAACACCGGGGAGCTGTTTTTT. Translating gives CASSPPLAANTGELFF.

This clonotype occurred many times. In DNA, the CDR3 is TGTGCCAGCAGTTACTCGACGGACAGGGGGCGAGATGGCTACACCTTC. Its translation is CASSYSTDRGRDGYTF. The chain links TRBV6-2 or TRBV6-3 to TRBJ1-2, with 11 bases fitting TRBD1. This CDR3 is built from 16 residues. Germline V gene sequence: CDR1 MNHEY, CDR2 SVGEGT. The trim removed 0 bases at V and 6 bases at J, leaving 6 bases unmatched.

This clonotype was seen at least ten times. The chain combines TRBV7-2 with TRBJ2-5, with TRBD2 as a possible D gene (6 bases). Trimming took off 1 base at V and 9 bases at J, with 6 bases between the two ends. CDR3 length: 11 residues. Germline CDR1 SGHTA, CDR2 FQGNSA. CDR3 region: CASSLGEAQYF. The CDR3 region has the DNA TGTGCCAGCAGCTTAGGGGAGGCCCAGTACTTC.

This clonotype was found many times. The chain recombines TRBV2 with TRBJ1-1; D ambiguous. CDR1 is SNHLY and CDR2 is FYNNEI in the germline V gene. Between the trimmed V and J ends, which lost 2 bases and 1 base, there was a span of 8 bases. The CDR3 covers 14 residues. The CDR3 reads CASSETYRNTEAFF. The CDR3 DNA is TGTGCCAGCAGTGAAACCTACAGGAACACTGAAGCTTTCTTT. The entire variable domain, with the rest obtained from reference TRBV2 and TRBJ1-1, is as follows: EPEVTQTPSHQVTQMGQEVILRCVPISNHLYFYWYRQILGQKVEFLVSFYNNEISEKSEIFDDQFSVERPDGSNFTLKIRSTKLEDSAMYFCASSETYRNTEAFFGQGTRLTVV.

This clonotype was seen ten or more times. The gene calls are TRBV2 and TRBJ2-7; D is unclear. Trimming shortened V by 0 bases and J by 4 bases, and 7 bases separated the two germline ends. CDR3 size: 13 residues. Germline V gene data show CDR1 as SNHLY and CDR2 as FYNNEI. The CDR3 spells CASSEAWNYEQYF. The CDR3 DNA sequence: TGTGCCAGCAGTGAAGCCTGGAATTACGAGCAGTACTTC.

This clonotype was counted only a few times. The rearrangement uses TRBV29-1 and TRBJ2-7, with TRBD2 matching over 8 bases. V was pared by 3 bases and J by 6 bases, with 10 bases of the junction left unmatched. From germline, CDR1 is SQVTM and CDR2 ANQGSEA. The CDR3 has 14 amino acids. The CDR3 loop is CSVDDWSGSGEQYF. The CDR3 DNA sequence: TGCAGCGTTGACGACTGGAGCGGGAGTGGCGAGCAGTACTTC.